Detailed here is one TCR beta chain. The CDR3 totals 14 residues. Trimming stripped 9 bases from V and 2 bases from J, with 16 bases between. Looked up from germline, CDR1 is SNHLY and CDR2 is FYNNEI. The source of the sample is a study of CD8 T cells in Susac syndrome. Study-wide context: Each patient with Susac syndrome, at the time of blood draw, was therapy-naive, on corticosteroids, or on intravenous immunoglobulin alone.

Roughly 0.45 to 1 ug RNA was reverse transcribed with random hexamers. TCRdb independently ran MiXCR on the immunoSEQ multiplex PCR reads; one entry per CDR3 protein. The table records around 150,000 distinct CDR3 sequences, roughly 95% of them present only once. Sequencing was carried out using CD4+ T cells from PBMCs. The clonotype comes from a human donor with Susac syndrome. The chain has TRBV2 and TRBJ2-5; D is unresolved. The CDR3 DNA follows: TGTGCCAGTGCGAGCCAGACCCTACAAGAGACCCAGTACTTC. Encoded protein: CASASQTLQETQYF.